The source of this T cell receptor (beta chain) is a study of shared clonotypes between healthy human individuals. PCR replicates performed on unsorted PBMC used roughly 300 ng DNA, 30,000 or so T cell genomes. Unsorted PBMCs provided DNA that was sequenced on ten immunoSEQ deep assay plates. Libraries were prepared by immunoSEQ multiplex PCR; TCRdb keeps only in-frame clonotypes and omits some of them. Found here are about 480,000 clones, 79% of them singletons; the top ten hold 10% to 15%. From germline, CDR1 is PRHDT and CDR2 FYEKMQ (reference sequence). V was pared by 6 bases and J by 0 bases, with 10 bases of the junction left unmatched. This CDR3 has 17 amino acids. General study results and limits: Clonotype sharing levels among donors were expected to vary with sequencing depth.

With regard to this clone: Its specificity is unknown.

This clonotype was sampled from a woman aged 40 to 50 in good health. Some clones in this sample may be carry-over from other donors' samples. The chain links TRBV13 to TRBJ2-2; 7 bases map to TRBD2. Material for sequencing was PBMCs. For the CDR3, the DNA is TGTGCCAGCAGACCAAATGCGGGAGAGTCGAACACCGGGGAGCTGTTTTTT. This encodes CASRPNAGESNTGELFF.